The clone carrying this TCR beta chain appeared a single time. The antigen remains unidentified. The data were taken from a study of brain T cells in children with intractable seizures. The study, taken as a whole, reports: HCMV serostatus was not known, and viral specificity came from CDR3 similarity only.

Before surgery, patients took at least one anti-epileptic drug. Assay: immunoSEQ multiplex PCR; the TCRdb copy retains only in-frame clones and omits some. This table holds approximately 77,000 clones, 85% to 95% found once. In germline, CDR1 is LGHDT, CDR2 YNNKEL (reference sequence). The trim removed 4 bases at V and 4 bases at J, leaving 14 bases unmatched. CDR3 length: 20 amino acids. The receptor was isolated from a boy under two years old with tuberous sclerosis and intractable seizures. The source was peripheral blood, collected at surgery. This chain connects TRBV3-1 (or the pseudogene TRBV3-2) to TRBJ2-6; 12 nucleotides line up with TRBD2. Here the CDR3 reads CASSPLPSTSGGSGANVLTF. CDR3 nucleotides: TGTGCCAGCAGCCCGCTCCCCTCAACTAGCGGGGGGTCCGGGGCCAACGTCCTGACTTTC.